Following are 30 T cell receptor beta chains from one sample sequenced in a study of T cells in Graves' hyperthyroidism and ophthalmopathy. Using RNA transcripts as the source, TCR beta CDR3 regions were amplified. During a first-round RT-PCR of the TCR CDR3, the HTBI primer set was used. TCRdb fed the multiplex PCR reads into MiXCR, producing one record per CDR3 protein. The profile shows about 580,000 distinct CDR3 sequences, approximately 44% of them singletons. Sequences were obtained from peripheral blood or thyroid tissue (not recorded which). These TCRs come from a woman aged 18 to 35 with Graves' hyperthyroidism.

The J gene is TRBJ2-5, the V gene TRBV5-8, with TRBD2 matching over 13 bases. Germline CDR1 is SGHTS and CDR2 is YDEGEE. J gave up 5 bases and V 4 bases, and 8 bases lay outside the gene matches. The CDR3 length is 16 residues. CDR3 sequence reads: CASSETGTSGVETQYF. The CDR3 DNA reads as TGTGCCAGCAGCGAAACCGGGACTAGCGGGGTGGAGACCCAGTACTTC.

This chain connects TRBV5-4 to TRBJ2-7, with D possibly TRBD2 on 5 matching bases. The CDR3 runs to 13 residues. V lost 8 bases to trimming and J lost 3 bases, with 15 bases between them. In germline, CDR1 is SGHNT, CDR2 YYREEE (reference sequence). CDR3 sequence reads: CASNSGRDYEQYF. CDR3 nucleotides: TGTGCCAGTAATTCCGGCCGGGACTACGAGCAGTACTTC. Filled out from reference TRBV5-4 and TRBJ2-7, the complete variable domain reads ETGVTQSPTHLIKTRGQQVTLRCSSQSGHNTVSWYQQALGQGPQFIFQYYREEENGRGNFPPRFSGLQFPNYSSELNVNALELDDSALYLCASNSGRDYEQYFGPGTRLTVT.

About this clonotype itself: It may be a read error: a sequence one base away is much more abundant. The chain recombines TRBV7-9 with TRBJ2-2; 8 bases are a match to TRBD2. Germline-derived CDR1 and CDR2 are SEHNR and FQNEAQ (reference sequence). The CDR3 is 12 amino acids. The CDR3 region has the DNA TGTGCCAGCAGCTTCGATAGCGGGGAGCCGTTTTTT. This sequence encodes CASSFDSGEPFF.

The chain employs TRBV6-1 and TRBJ1-1; 8 nucleotides line up with TRBD1. In germline, CDR1 is MNHNS, CDR2 SASEGT. CDR3 length equals 15 residues. J lost 6 bases, V lost 6 bases, and 12 bases had no gene match. This CDR3 is CASSRSPTGDSEAFF. The CDR3, as DNA: TGTGCCAGCAGCCGCTCCCCGACAGGGGATTCTGAAGCTTTCTTT.

Turning to this clonotype: A read error is possible here, since a much larger clone lies one base away. The V gene is TRBV6-5, the J gene TRBJ2-7; TRBD2 might be the D (5 bases). This CDR3 is 14 amino acids long. Per the germline V gene, CDR1 is MNHEY and CDR2 is SVGAGI. The CDR3 region is CASSYGRISHEQYF. Here the CDR3 DNA reads TGTGCCAGCAGTTACGGGAGAATCTCCCACGAGCAGTACTTC.

This clonotype was counted many times. The chain has TRBV5-6 and TRBJ1-6; a weak D match, TRBD1 (6 bases). With 4 bases removed from V and 5 bases from J, the gap between germline ends came to 13 bases. The CDR3 spans 15 residues. Germline values: CDR1 SGHDT, CDR2 YYEEEE. This CDR3 is CASSLRGVDNSPLHF. The CDR3 DNA reads as TGTGCCAGCAGCCTTAGGGGGGTAGATAATTCACCCCTCCACTTT.

This clonotype was counted many times. This rearrangement joins TRBV20-1 to TRBJ2-7; D assignment may be TRBD1 or TRBD2 (6 bases each). Deletions cut 6 bases from V and 5 bases from J, with 20 bases between. Germline CDR1 and CDR2: DFQATT and SNEGSKA (reference sequence). The CDR3 is made up of 14 amino acids. Written as DNA, the CDR3 is TGCAGTGCGGATCGGGGGCTAGCGATAAACGAGCAGTACTTC. Translated: CSADRGLAINEQYF.

The table lists this clonotype with a few counts. J is TRBJ2-1 and V is TRBV20-1; D may be TRBD1 (5 bases). V was pared by 2 bases and J by 0 bases, with 17 bases between. The CDR3 length is 17 residues. Germline CDR1 and CDR2: DFQATT and SNEGSKA (reference sequence). The CDR3 region is CSARPRDRPSSYNEQFF. As DNA, the CDR3 is TGCAGTGCTAGACCACGAGACAGACCCAGCTCCTACAATGAGCAGTTCTTC.

At least ten counts were recorded for this clonotype. CDR3 loop: CATSSGSYVQNTGELFF. The CDR3 DNA reads as TGTGCCACCAGCTCGGGGAGCTACGTGCAGAACACCGGGGAGCTGTTTTTT. The V and J genes are TRBV24-1 and TRBJ2-2, with D perhaps matching TRBD2 (5 bases). The CDR3 loop spans 17 amino acids. The V end was cut by 7 bases, the J end by 1 base, with 18 bases between. Germline CDR1 KGHDR, CDR2 SFDVKD.

This clonotype was picked up a small number of times. CDR3 in DNA: TGTGCCAGCAGTGACGACAGGGGTGCCGGGGGCTACACCTTC. It codes for CASSDDRGAGGYTF. V usage is TRBV2 and J usage is TRBJ1-2; 8 bases line up with TRBD1. Germline CDR1 SNHLY, CDR2 FYNNEI. The ends lost 3 bases at V and 8 bases at J; junction bases unmatched: 8. CDR3 size: 14 residues.

The rearrangement joins TRBV5-4 to TRBJ2-7; 14 positions match TRBD2. The V and J ends lost 3 bases and 7 bases, in that order; junction bases with no gene match: 6. The CDR3 consists of 15 residues. From germline, CDR1 is SGHNT and CDR2 YYREEE (reference sequence). CDR3 DNA: TGTGCCAGCAGCTGGGGACTAGCGGGAGCTCGAGAGCAGTACTTC. This encodes CASSWGLAGAREQYF.

The chain has TRBV10-3 and TRBJ2-7; 9 nucleotides agree with TRBD1. CDR3 length: 15 amino acids. V lost 4 bases to trimming and J lost 7 bases; unmatched junction nucleotides: 11. Germline V CDR1 and CDR2: ENHRY, SYGVKD. The CDR3 loop reads CAISGDRVKVEEQYF. The CDR3 DNA reads TGTGCCATCAGTGGGGACAGGGTAAAAGTTGAAGAGCAGTACTTC.

This clonotype was detected many times. The genes are TRBV13 and TRBJ1-6; TRBD1 aligns across 11 bases. Unmatched junction bases numbered 13, after V lost 5 bases and J lost 7 bases. Germline V gene data show CDR1 as PRHDT and CDR2 as FYEKMQ (reference sequence). CDR3 length equals 18 residues. CDR3 bases: TGTGCCAGCAGCCTAGACGGGACAGGGGGATTCGGCAATTCACCCCTCCACTTT. This translates into CASSLDGTGGFGNSPLHF.

The chain combines TRBV7-2 with TRBJ1-1; D unclear. Germline lookup yields CDR1 SGHTA and CDR2 FQGNSA. V was shortened by 5 bases and J by 6 bases, with 16 bases between the two germline ends. The CDR3 is 14 amino acids. CDR3 in amino acids: CASSTPRPGAEAFF. The CDR3 coding sequence is TGTGCCAGCAGCACCCCCAGACCGGGCGCTGAAGCTTTCTTT. Variable domain in full (rest from reference TRBV7-2 and TRBJ1-1): GAGVSQSPSNKVTEKGKDVELRCDPISGHTALYWYRQSLGQGLEFLIYFQGNSAPDKSGLPSDRFSAERTGGSVSTLTIQRTQQEDSAVYLCASSTPRPGAEAFFGQGTRLTVV.

Turning to this clonotype: Sequence at one end of the junction differs from germline and may be a read error. The chain recombines TRBV7-2 with TRBJ2-7; 8 bases are a match to TRBD1. CDR3 length equals 15 residues. The germline CDR1 and CDR2 sequences are SGHTA and FQGNSA. Here the CDR3 reads CASSSLQGVSHEQYF. The DNA for the CDR3 is TGTGCCAGCAGCTCACTACAGGGGGTCTCCCACGAGCAGTACTTC.

This clonotype appeared a few times. The V gene is TRBV7-9, the J gene TRBJ2-2; D unresolved. CDR3 length equals 16 residues. Trimming stripped 1 base from V and 2 bases from J, with 11 bases between. Germline V lookup: CDR1 SEHNR, CDR2 FQNEAQ (reference sequence). This chain's CDR3 is CASSLVVAPNTGELFF. In DNA, the CDR3 is TGTGCCAGCAGCTTAGTGGTAGCCCCTAACACCGGGGAGCTGTTTTTT.

Regarding this clonotype: A much larger clone lies one base from this, so it may be a read error. The CDR3 DNA sequence: TGCGCCAGCGGCCAAGAGTCTGCCAATGAAAAACTGTTTTTT. The encoded protein is CASGQESANEKLFF. This sequence joins TRBV4-3 and TRBJ1-4; D is undetermined. Germline V gene data show CDR1 as LGHNA and CDR2 as YSLEER. The CDR3 sequence is 14 residues long.

CDR3: CASSRDRGVVKLFF. The CDR3 DNA reads TGTGCCAGCAGCAGAGACAGGGGCGTCGTAAAACTGTTTTTT. The chain employs TRBV7-2 and TRBJ1-4, with 8 bases that match TRBD1. This CDR3 has 14 amino acids. Per the germline V gene, CDR1 is SGHTA and CDR2 is FQGNSA. J gave up 10 bases and V 5 bases, and 9 bases lay outside the gene matches.

V usage is TRBV24-1 and J usage is TRBJ2-5, with D unresolved. CDR1 is KGHDR, CDR2 SFDVKD, per germline. The CDR3 sequence is 14 residues long. Trimming cost V 4 bases and J 2 bases, with 10 bases left between them. The CDR3 sequence: CATSDPTEQETQYF. The CDR3 DNA is TGTGCCACCAGTGACCCGACGGAGCAAGAGACCCAGTACTTC.

This clonotype was observed many times. V usage is TRBV18 and J usage is TRBJ2-6, with D maybe TRBD1 (5 bases). Germline V gives CDR1 KGHSH, CDR2 LQKENI. The germline V and J ends were trimmed by 9 bases and 3 bases, with 12 bases remaining between them. This CDR3 spans 14 amino acids. CDR3 bases: TGTGCCAGTCAAGACAGCCTTGGGGCCAACGTCCTGACTTTC. This sequence encodes CASQDSLGANVLTF. The full variable domain, its missing parts supplied by reference TRBV18 and TRBJ2-6, is NAGVMQNPRHLVRRRGQEARLRCSPMKGHSHVYWYRQLPEEGLKFMVYLQKENIIDESGMPKERFSAEFPKEGPSILRIQQVVRGDSAAYFCASQDSLGANVLTFGAGSRLTVL.

This clonotype appeared many times. This sequence joins TRBV7-9 and TRBJ1-5, with D possibly TRBD1 on 5 matching bases. The germline gives CDR1 SEHNR, CDR2 FQNEAQ (reference sequence). V was trimmed by 5 bases and J by 3 bases, leaving 11 bases between them. The CDR3 runs 14 residues. The CDR3 reads CASSRTGDNQPQHF. Here the CDR3 DNA reads TGTGCCAGCAGCCGAACAGGAGACAATCAGCCCCAGCATTTT.

This clonotype has at least ten counts. This chain joins TRBV15 and TRBJ1-5; TRBD1 matches at 8 bases. V shed 5 bases, J shed 5 bases, and the junction held 2 bases outside the gene matches. Germline V gives CDR1 LNHNV, CDR2 YYDKDF (reference sequence). This CDR3 is 13 amino acids long. The CDR3 is CATSGQGYQPQHF. The CDR3 bases are TGTGCCACCAGCGGACAGGGTTATCAGCCCCAGCATTTT.

This clonotype was counted many times. The V gene is TRBV4-2, the J gene TRBJ2-7, with D possibly matching TRBD1 (6 bases). This CDR3 spans 14 amino acids. The V and J ends lost 0 bases and 6 bases respectively, with 12 bases between them. CDR1 and CDR2 from the germline V gene are LGHNA and YNFKEQ. This CDR3 is CASSQEEGGSEQYF. CDR3 DNA: TGTGCCAGCAGCCAAGAGGAAGGGGGTAGCGAGCAGTACTTC.

V gene TRBV25-1 combines with J gene TRBJ2-7; TRBD2 matches 8 bases. J was trimmed by 4 bases and V by 2 bases; bases with no gene match: 13. This CDR3 spans 17 amino acids. The germline gives CDR1 MGHDK, CDR2 SYGVNS. CDR3 loop: CASSEGASREGDYEQYF. The CDR3 DNA follows: TGTGCCAGCAGTGAAGGGGCTAGTCGGGAGGGCGATTACGAGCAGTACTTC.

This clonotype showed up just a few times. An end of the junction does not agree with germline; a read error may underlie this. This sequence joins TRBV5-1 and TRBJ1-1; D may be TRBD1 (6 bases). The CDR3 consists of 16 residues. CDR1 and CDR2 from the germline V gene are SGHRS and YFSETQ. The CDR3 sequence: CVSSLSRGGRATEAFF. CDR3 nucleotide sequence: TGCGTCAGCAGCCTTTCACGGGGGGGGCGCGCGACTGAAGCTTTCTTT.

This clonotype was seen just once. Sequence at one end of the junction differs from germline and may be a read error. The chain's CDR3 is CASSLRANTGELYF. The CDR3 DNA reads TGTGCCAGCAGCTTGAGGGCGAACACCGGGGAGCTGTACTTC. The rearrangement links TRBV7-9 to TRBJ2-7; weak D call: TRBD2 (5 bases). Germline-derived CDR1 and CDR2 are SEHNR and FQNEAQ (reference sequence). The CDR3 extends over 14 amino acids.

This clonotype was counted at least ten times. This chain links TRBV20-1 with TRBJ2-2, with D possibly called TRBD1 or TRBD2 (5 bases each). CDR1 is DFQATT and CDR2 is SNEGSKA in the germline V gene (reference sequence). V was shortened by 6 bases and J by 12 bases, with 26 bases between the two germline ends. This CDR3 has 15 amino acids. CDR3 coding DNA: TGCAGTGCCCCGGCTGCAGGGACCGATGGTGGGAAGCTGTTTTTT. Translating it yields CSAPAAGTDGGKLFF.

In its sample, this clonotype was seen many times. The V and J genes are TRBV5-1 and TRBJ2-7, with D perhaps TRBD1 or TRBD2 (5 bases each). CDR3 length equals 14 residues. Germline assignment: CDR1 SGHRS and CDR2 YFSETQ. V dropped 0 bases and J dropped 5 bases, with 12 bases sitting between them. Here the CDR3 DNA reads TGCGCCAGCAGCTTGGACCGGGGCAGGGACGAGCAGTACTTC. Amino acids: CASSLDRGRDEQYF.

V is TRBV7-3 and J is TRBJ1-1; the D gene is possibly TRBD1 (5 bases). Trimming removed 5 bases from V and 6 bases from J, with 16 bases in between. Germline V CDR1 and CDR2: SGHTA, FQGTGA. This CDR3 is 14 amino acids long. CDR3 DNA sequence: TGTGCCAGCAGCCACCTAACCAGGGACCCTGAAGCTTTCTTT. The encoded protein is CASSHLTRDPEAFF. The variable domain in full, completed from reference TRBV7-3 and TRBJ1-1, reads GAGVSQTPSNKVTEKGKYVELRCDPISGHTALYWYRQSLGQGPEFLIYFQGTGAADDSGLPNDRFFAVRPEGSVSTLKIQRTERGDSAVYLCASSHLTRDPEAFFGQGTRLTVV.

Remarks on this clonotype: The CDR3 end shows no conserved phenylalanine or tryptophan, and so a read error is likely. It is unclear where the CDR3 begins or ends on the DNA, so no DNA is shown, and the CDR3 is as TCRdb lists it. The gene calls are TRBV7-9 and TRBJ1-4. The CDR3 extends over 11 residues, inclusive of both ends. Germline CDR1 is SEHNR and CDR2 is FQNEAQ (reference sequence). The CDR3 loop is CASSLVETGLL.